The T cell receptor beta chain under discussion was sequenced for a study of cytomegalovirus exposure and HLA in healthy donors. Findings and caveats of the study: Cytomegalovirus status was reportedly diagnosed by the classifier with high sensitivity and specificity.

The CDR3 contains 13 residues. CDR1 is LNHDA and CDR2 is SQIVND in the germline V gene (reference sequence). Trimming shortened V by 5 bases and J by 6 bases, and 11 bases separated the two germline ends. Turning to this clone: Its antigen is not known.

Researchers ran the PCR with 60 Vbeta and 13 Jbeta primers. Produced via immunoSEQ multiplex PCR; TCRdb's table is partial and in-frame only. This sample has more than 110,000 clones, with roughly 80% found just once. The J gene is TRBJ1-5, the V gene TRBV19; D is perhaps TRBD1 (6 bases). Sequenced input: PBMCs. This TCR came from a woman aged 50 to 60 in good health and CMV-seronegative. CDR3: CASSPEGVQPQHF. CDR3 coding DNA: TGTGCCAGTAGTCCAGAGGGGGTTCAGCCCCAGCATTTT. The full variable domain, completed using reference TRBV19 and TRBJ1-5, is DGGITQSPKYLFRKEGQNVTLSCEQNLNHDAMYWYRQDPGQGLRLIYYSQIVNDFQKGDIAEGYSVSREKKESFPLTVTSAQKNPTAFYLCASSPEGVQPQHFGDGTRLSIL.